A single sample is the source of the 10 T cell receptor beta chains below, sequenced in a study of shared clonotypes between healthy human individuals. Sequencing used immunoSEQ multiplex PCR; TCRdb keeps in-frame clones, though not all of them. The repertoire holds around 1.4 million clones, just under 99% seen once, with 0.36% in the top ten. The sequencing sample was made of naive CD4+ T cells sorted from blood. Subset reported: CD45RA+ positively selected. All receptors derive from a man aged 25-45 years in good health.

V gene TRBV29-1 combines with J gene TRBJ2-1, with 9 bases that match TRBD2. The CDR3 is made up of 14 amino acids. V gave up 6 bases and J gave up 9 bases; unmatched junction bases: 12. Germline CDR1 SQVTM, CDR2 ANQGSEA. CDR3 residues: CSVKALAGSVEQFF. The CDR3 DNA reads as TGCAGCGTGAAGGCACTAGCGGGTTCAGTTGAGCAGTTCTTC.

V usage is TRBV6-1 and J usage is TRBJ2-5; TRBD1 might be the D (7 bases). Trimming took off 4 bases at V and 5 bases at J, with 17 bases between the two ends. CDR3 size: 15 residues. Germline V gene lookup returns CDR1 MNHNS and CDR2 SASEGT. CDR3 DNA sequence: TGTGCCAGCAGTGGGAGCAGGGGGGACCGGGAGACCCAGTACTTC. It specifies CASSGSRGDRETQYF.

This sequence joins TRBV19 and TRBJ1-3, with D possibly matching TRBD1 (5 bases). Per the germline V gene, CDR1 is LNHDA and CDR2 is SQIVND (reference sequence). The CDR3 spans 16 residues. V lost 5 bases, J lost 2 bases, and 16 bases lay in between. The CDR3, as DNA: TGTGCCAGTAGTCATCGGGGACGGTTCGCTGGAAACACCATATATTTT. Encoded protein: CASSHRGRFAGNTIYF.

The chain is built from TRBV5-5 and TRBJ1-5, with D unclear. CDR1 is SGHKS, CDR2 YYEKEE, per germline (reference sequence). Trimming cost V 2 bases and J 6 bases, with 12 bases left between them. The CDR3 spans 14 residues. The CDR3 DNA reads TGTGCCAGCAGCTTACGAGGGTACGGTCAGCCCCAGCATTTT. Its translation: CASSLRGYGQPQHF.

Concerning this clone: This sample includes further DNA sequences coding for the same CDR3. The chain joins TRBV18 to TRBJ1-5, with 8 bases aligning to TRBD1. Germline V gene sequence: CDR1 KGHSH, CDR2 LQKENI. This CDR3 has 14 amino acids. Germline trimming cut 3 bases from V and 3 bases from J; bases unmatched to any gene: 1. The CDR3 DNA sequence: TGTGCCAGCTCACCGGACAGGGTCAATCAGCCCCAGCATTTT. Translated: CASSPDRVNQPQHF.

This chain connects TRBV28 to TRBJ2-1, with D possibly matching TRBD2 (7 bases). Germline V gene lookup returns CDR1 MDHEN and CDR2 SYDVKM. The CDR3 spans 16 residues. Trimming shortened V by 4 bases and J by 2 bases, and 15 bases separated the two germline ends. The CDR3 DNA sequence: TGTGCCAGCAGTTCACCGAGGGGGAGGGCCTACAATGAGCAGTTCTTC. This encodes CASSSPRGRAYNEQFF.

The chain joins TRBV5-1 to TRBJ2-1; D uncertain. Trimming stripped 4 bases from V and 4 bases from J, with 18 bases between. The CDR3 sequence is 16 residues long. Germline V gives CDR1 SGHRS, CDR2 YFSETQ. Here the CDR3 reads CASSPYRTDKYNEQFF. The CDR3 DNA follows: TGCGCCAGCAGCCCGTACCGTACTGACAAGTACAATGAGCAGTTCTTC.

The J gene is TRBJ1-1, the V gene TRBV2; D is unresolved. The CDR3 is 12 amino acids. Germline CDR1 reads SNHLY; CDR2 reads FYNNEI. The V end lost 11 bases, the J end lost 1 base, and 11 bases lay between the germline ends. The CDR3 DNA is TGTGCCGGAACAAACACGAACACTGAAGCTTTCTTT. This sequence encodes CAGTNTNTEAFF.

The chain couples TRBV7-8 to TRBJ2-1, with D perhaps matching TRBD1 or TRBD2 (5 bases each). The CDR3 sequence is 14 residues long. Trimming stripped 2 bases from V and 6 bases from J, with 11 bases between. Germline CDR1 reads SGHVS; CDR2 reads FQNEAQ. Here the CDR3 reads CASSLWDDSNEQFF. The CDR3 DNA follows: TGTGCCAGCAGCTTATGGGACGATAGCAATGAGCAGTTCTTC.

This clone was counted once. The chain combines TRBV7-9 with TRBJ2-2; D possibly corresponds to TRBD1 (5 bases). Deletions cut 1 base from V and 5 bases from J, with 8 bases between. Germline V gene lookup returns CDR1 SEHNR and CDR2 FQNEAQ (reference sequence). The CDR3 runs to 14 residues. The CDR3 reads CASSLEGATGELFF. CDR3 DNA: TGTGCCAGCAGCTTAGAAGGGGCTACCGGGGAGCTGTTTTTT. The full variable domain, in which reference TRBV7-9 and TRBJ2-2 provide the parts outside the CDR3, is DTGVSQNPRHKITKRGQNVTFRCDPISEHNRLYWYRQTLGQGPEFLTYFQNEAQLEKSRLLSDRFSAERPKGSFSTLEIQRTEQGDSAMYLCASSLEGATGELFFGEGSRLTVL.